Listed below are T cell receptor beta chains from one sample, sequenced in a study of cytomegalovirus exposure and HLA in healthy donors. Profiled with immunoSEQ multiplex PCR; TCRdb holds only in-frame clones, not every one. In the table there are about 84,000 clones, more than 50% of which are singletons. Sequenced input: PBMCs. The origin of the receptors is a woman aged 40 to 49 in good health and CMV-seropositive. Each CDR3 is given with its conserved first and last residue.

CDR3aa	j_gene	v_gene
CASSPGISGQPQHF	TRBJ1-5	TRBV7-9
CASSRGGTGLNTEAFF	TRBJ1-1	TRBV21-1
CASSYEAGFAYGYTF	TRBJ1-2	TRBV6-5
CASSFRTGRIFSTDTQYF	TRBJ2-3	TRBV28
CASSPVGTGDIQYF	TRBJ2-4	TRBV5-1
CASSDSAGNTIYF	TRBJ1-3	TRBV28
CASNSGTGGVEQFF	TRBJ2-1	TRBV7-9
CASSPSSGNPNEQFF	TRBJ2-1	TRBV4-3
CASSYSWTGNEQYF	TRBJ2-7	TRBV6-5
CASTNDRDWRGYGYTF	TRBJ1-2	TRBV7-2
CAWSFTRTSGSSYNEQFF	TRBJ2-1	TRBV30
CASSRSSAASYEQYF	TRBJ2-7	TRBV27
CASSQGGQGWDYGYTF	TRBJ1-2	TRBV4-3
CASSPSTGGPYEQYF	TRBJ2-7	TRBV7-7
CASSHRDTLYNEQFF	TRBJ2-1	TRBV14
CASTGGITYEQYF	TRBJ2-7	TRBV2
CAIRPDRGPGQPQHF	TRBJ1-5	TRBV10-3
CASSSPRGGGSETQYF	TRBJ2-5	TRBV5-1
CASRVMNRGRRDSGNTIYF	TRBJ1-3	TRBV19
CASSFQDSSTDTQYF	TRBJ2-3	TRBV11-2
CASSRGTGGDYGYTF	TRBJ1-2	TRBV14
CASSLSRDRKFSNQPQHF	TRBJ1-5	TRBV11-3
CASSQDVSSGANVLTF	TRBJ2-6	TRBV4-3
CASTRGPNNEQFF	TRBJ2-1	TRBV5-6
CAISSRGSSGTNTGELFF	TRBJ2-2	TRBV10-3
CASSPPMAGKAGELFF	TRBJ2-2	TRBV28
CASSLRDRPPDTQYF	TRBJ2-3	TRBV7-9
CASSEQGGMNTEAFF	TRBJ1-1	TRBV2
CASGRGLLNTEAFF	TRBJ1-1	TRBV2